The 8 T cell receptor beta chains below come from one sample, sequenced in a study of blood T cell repertoires in COVID-19. Using immunoSEQ multiplex PCR, the repertoire was profiled, and TCRdb retains in-frame clones only, with some absent. The data contain 150,000 to 200,000 clones, 80% to 90% of them singletons. Sequenced: PBMCs or T cells enriched from blood (not recorded which). Receptors originate from a woman between 18 and 30 years old who had recovered from COVID-19.

The V and J genes are TRBV9 and TRBJ1-1; 9 bases are shared with TRBD1. The germline CDR1 and CDR2 sequences are SGDLS and YYNGEE. The CDR3 is 15 amino acids. Unmatched junction bases numbered 8, after V lost 4 bases and J lost 4 bases. In nucleotides, the CDR3 is TGTGCCAGCAGCTTCGAGGACAGGGGCGGCACTGAAGCTTTCTTT. This translates into CASSFEDRGGTEAFF. Full variable domain (missing parts from reference TRBV9 and TRBJ1-1): DSGVTQTPKHLITATGQRVTLRCSPRSGDLSVYWYQQSLDQGLQFLIQYYNGEERAKGNILERFSAQQFPDLHSELNLSSLELGDSALYFCASSFEDRGGTEAFFGQGTRLTVV.

V and J are TRBV7-2 and TRBJ2-7; 12 nucleotides align to TRBD2. Per germline, CDR1 SGHTA and CDR2 FQGNSA. The CDR3 is made up of 15 amino acids. Unmatched junction bases numbered 4, after V lost 4 bases and J lost 3 bases. CDR3: CASSWTSGNNYEQYF. Here the CDR3 DNA reads TGTGCCAGCAGCTGGACTAGCGGGAACAACTACGAGCAGTACTTC. Looking up the rest from reference TRBV7-2 and TRBJ2-7 gives the full variable domain: GAGVSQSPSNKVTEKGKDVELRCDPISGHTALYWYRQSLGQGLEFLIYFQGNSAPDKSGLPSDRFSAERTGGSVSTLTIQRTQQEDSAVYLCASSWTSGNNYEQYFGPGTRLTVT.

V gene TRBV27 combines with J gene TRBJ1-2, with 7 bases aligning to TRBD1. Germline lookup yields CDR1 MNHEY and CDR2 SMNVEV (reference sequence). V dropped 5 bases and J dropped 4; count of bases not matched to a gene: 13. This CDR3 region has 16 residues. The CDR3 loop is CASSPSGQAPGYGYTF. In DNA form, the CDR3 reads TGTGCCAGCAGTCCCTCCGGACAGGCCCCTGGCTATGGCTACACCTTC.

This rearrangement joins TRBV10-1 to TRBJ2-4, with 7 bases identical to TRBD2. Germline CDR1 WNHNN, CDR2 SYGVQD (reference sequence). The CDR3 sequence is 14 residues long. V shed 0 bases, J shed 8 bases, and the junction held 4 bases outside the gene matches. The CDR3 region has the DNA TGCGCCAGCAGTGAGTCTACCGGGAGGTACATTCAGTACTTC. Protein product: CASSESTGRYIQYF.

This clone appeared a few times. The chain is built from TRBV30 and TRBJ1-2; D gene unclear. CDR3 length: 13 residues. The V gene lost 2 bases and the J gene lost 4 bases, with 11 bases spanning the gap. Germline values: CDR1 GTSNPN, CDR2 SVGIG (reference sequence). The CDR3, as DNA: TGTGCCTGGAGTAAAGGGAGGATCTATGGCTACACCTTC. It is translated as CAWSKGRIYGYTF.

V is TRBV2 and J is TRBJ1-1, with 7 positions matching TRBD1. J gave up 1 base and V 8 bases, and 10 bases lay outside the gene matches. CDR1 and CDR2 (germline): SNHLY, FYNNEI. The CDR3 totals 15 residues. DNA for the CDR3: TGTGCCAGCGTTGAGGGGGCGATTACGAACACTGAAGCTTTCTTT. Its translation is CASVEGAITNTEAFF.

The gene calls are TRBV28 and TRBJ1-1, with TRBD1 matching over 9 bases. CDR1 is MDHEN and CDR2 is SYDVKM in the germline V gene. The CDR3 runs to 15 residues. After removal of 5 bases from V and 10 bases from J, the junction contained 14 bases not matched to a gene. CDR3 region: CASSPLGQGSGGAFF. The CDR3 nucleotides are TGTGCCAGCAGTCCTCTGGGACAGGGCTCTGGTGGAGCTTTCTTT.

The CDR3 nucleotides read TGCGCCAGCAGTGCAGACAGGGGTGATGAGCAGTTCTTC. Translating it yields CASSADRGDEQFF. V gene TRBV10-1 combines with J gene TRBJ2-1, with 8 positions matching TRBD1. Germline V lookup: CDR1 WNHNN, CDR2 SYGVQD (reference sequence). This CDR3 is 13 amino acids long. With V trimmed by 4 bases and J by 8 bases, 4 bases remained unmatched.